This T cell receptor (beta chain) was sequenced during a study of OX40 agonist ivuxolimab in advanced cancers. Whole-study findings and limits: Average numbers of expanded clones were greater in CD8+ T cells than in CD4+. At 0.1 to 3.0 mg/kg, CD4+ and CD8+ blood T cells expanded clonally by week 6.

This CDR3 has 15 amino acids. Trimming at V came to 3 bases and at J to 5 bases, leaving 8 bases not matched to a gene. Germline V gives CDR1 MDHEN, CDR2 SYDVKM. This clone came up once. Its antigen is currently unknown. Data came from immunoSEQ multiplex PCR; TCRdb stores just in-frame clones and leaves some out. This sample has 13,000 or so clones, with around nine tenths found just once. The genes are TRBV28 and TRBJ2-3; 7 nucleotides align to TRBD1. This clonotype was sampled from an adult with an advanced solid tumor such as melanoma, head and neck, liver or kidney cancer. This specimen consisted of CD4+ or CD8+ T cells sorted from blood, obtained in a trial of the OX40 agonist ivuxolimab. CDR3 coding DNA: TGTGCCAGCAGTTTGACAGGGACGGTTATAGATACGCAGTATTTT. Protein sequence: CASSLTGTVIDTQYF.